One and the same sample provided the 16 T cell receptor beta chains below, sequenced in a study of identical twins. Via MiXCR, TCRdb re-called the 5' RACE reads, giving one row per CDR3 protein. This table has approximately 490,000 distinct CDR3 sequences, about a fifth appearing once. Separately, the same data were catalogued under a study of yellow fever vaccine responses in identical twins.

Input material: CD4+ T cells sorted from blood. Receptors were obtained from a woman under 30 in good health.

This clonotype was seen a handful of times. The gene calls are TRBV12-3 or TRBV12-4 and TRBJ1-1; tentatively, D is TRBD1 (6 bases). Deletions cut 6 bases from V and 6 bases from J, with 14 bases between. CDR3 length equals 13 residues. The CDR3 loop is CASSLQGIAEAFF. CDR3 sequence (DNA): TGTGCCAGCAGCCTACAGGGAATCGCTGAAGCTTTCTTT.

Only a few counts were recorded for this clonotype. V and J are TRBV28 and TRBJ1-5; D perhaps matches TRBD1 (5 bases). The germline V gene has CDR1 MDHEN and CDR2 SYDVKM. This CDR3 has 14 residues. V gave up 3 bases and J gave up 7 bases, with 13 bases separating them. The CDR3 nucleotides are TGTGCCAGCAGTTTTGACAGCGCGGGGCAGCCCCAGCATTTT. Protein sequence: CASSFDSAGQPQHF.

The gene calls are TRBV14 and TRBJ2-7; 8 bases align to TRBD2. J was trimmed by 2 bases and V by 5 bases; bases with no gene match: 8. The CDR3 has 15 residues. Germline-derived CDR1 and CDR2 are SGHDN and FVKESK. In DNA form, the CDR3 reads TGTGCCAGCAGCGAGTGGGCGGGAGGCCCCTACGAGCAGTACTTC. It specifies CASSEWAGGPYEQYF.

There are a few counts of this clonotype. This chain joins TRBV12-3 or TRBV12-4 and TRBJ2-3; TRBD1 matches at 7 bases. With V trimmed by 0 bases and J by 2 bases, 2 bases remained unmatched. The CDR3 spans 15 residues. Written as DNA, the CDR3 is TGTGCCAGCAGTTTAGCGACAGGGCCCACAGATACGCAGTATTTT. It translates to CASSLATGPTDTQYF.

This clonotype occurred a few times. The chain couples TRBV11-3 to TRBJ2-1; D is perhaps TRBD1 or TRBD2 (5 bases each). Germline assignment: CDR1 SGHNT and CDR2 YENEEA. This CDR3 is 17 amino acids long. V gave up 5 bases and J gave up 0 bases, with 17 bases separating them. In nucleotides, the CDR3 is TGTGCCAGCAGCGGACTTGACAGTCGAAGCTCCTACAATGAGCAGTTCTTC. Translation: CASSGLDSRSSYNEQFF. Looking up the rest from reference TRBV11-3 and TRBJ2-1 gives the full variable domain: EAGVVQSPRYKIIEKKQPVAFWCNPISGHNTLYWYLQNLGQGPELLIRYENEEAVDDSQLPKDRFSAERLKGVDSTLKIQPAELGDSAVYLCASSGLDSRSSYNEQFFGPGTRLTVL.

The J gene is TRBJ2-1, the V gene TRBV7-2; 9 bases agree with TRBD2. The V gene end was trimmed by 6 bases and the J gene end by 0 bases; junction bases not matched to a gene: 6. The germline V gene encodes CDR1 SGHTA and CDR2 FQGNSA. The CDR3 consists of 16 residues. CDR3 sequence reads: CASRTPGLASYNEQFF. The DNA for the CDR3 is TGTGCCAGCAGGACCCCGGGACTAGCCTCCTACAATGAGCAGTTCTTC.

This clonotype was picked up a small number of times. CDR3 region: CASSPDRGKGYGYTF. The CDR3 DNA follows: TGTGCCAGCAGCCCCGACAGGGGAAAAGGCTATGGCTACACCTTC. The chain recombines TRBV14 with TRBJ1-2, with 8 bases that match TRBD1. After removal of 4 bases from V and 4 bases from J, the junction contained 8 bases not matched to a gene. The CDR3 spans 15 residues. CDR1 SGHDN and CDR2 FVKESK come from the germline V gene.

In this sample, this clonotype turned up once. The V call is TRBV27, the J call TRBJ2-7; 8 bases fit TRBD2. Unmatched junction bases numbered 13, after V lost 6 bases and J lost 3 bases. The CDR3 sequence is 16 residues long. Germline V gives CDR1 MNHEY, CDR2 SMNVEV (reference sequence). CDR3 DNA sequence: TGTGCCAGCAGCAGACACGGGACTAGTTCCCTCTACGAGCAGTACGTC. Translation gives CASSRHGTSSLYEQYV.

This clonotype showed up just a few times. CDR3 DNA: TGTGCCAGCAGCCCACCCACCAACTCCTACAATGAGCAGTTCTTC. This encodes CASSPPTNSYNEQFF. The genes are TRBV7-9 and TRBJ2-1, with D unresolved. V was trimmed by 5 bases and J by 0 bases, leaving 11 bases between them. CDR1 is SEHNR and CDR2 is FQNEAQ in the germline V gene (reference sequence). The CDR3 extends over 15 amino acids.

This clonotype occurred a few times. The J gene is TRBJ2-7, the V gene TRBV10-2; 9 bases align to TRBD2. J was trimmed by 2 bases and V by 7 bases; bases with no gene match: 15. CDR1 and CDR2 (germline): WSHSY, SAAADI. CDR3 length: 17 amino acids. The CDR3 region is CASIGSSGTDRPYEQYF. DNA of the CDR3: TGCGCCAGCATCGGTTCTAGCGGGACCGACCGACCCTACGAGCAGTACTTC.

This clonotype has just a few counts. The chain combines TRBV18 with TRBJ2-7; unclear D gene. This CDR3 comprises 15 residues. From germline, CDR1 is KGHSH and CDR2 LQKENI. Trimming shortened V by 1 base and J by 5 bases, and 15 bases separated the two germline ends. The CDR3 DNA follows: TGTGCCAGCTCACCACTTTATAGCTCCTCGGACGAGCAGTACTTC. Encoded protein: CASSPLYSSSDEQYF.

This clonotype was detected ten times or more. The chain combines TRBV6-1 with TRBJ2-2; 7 nucleotides match TRBD2. The V and J ends lost 5 bases and 6 bases, in that order; junction bases with no gene match: 9. Germline loops: CDR1 MNHNS, CDR2 SASEGT. The CDR3 contains 15 residues. CDR3 protein: CASSPRPGGAGELFF. The CDR3 DNA follows: TGTGCCAGCAGTCCAAGGCCTGGGGGGGCCGGGGAGCTGTTTTTT.

This clonotype was counted only a few times. This chain links TRBV6-1 with TRBJ2-1, with D tentatively TRBD1 (5 bases). V lost 6 bases, J lost 2 bases, and 11 bases lay in between. Germline-derived CDR1 and CDR2 are MNHNS and SASEGT. This CDR3 is 14 amino acids long. This chain's CDR3 is CASRLREPYNEQFF. CDR3 coding DNA: TGTGCCAGCAGACTCAGGGAACCCTACAATGAGCAGTTCTTC.

The chain couples TRBV4-2 to TRBJ2-5; no reliable D call. V lost 0 bases, J lost 2 bases, and 10 bases lay in between. Germline V gene lookup returns CDR1 LGHNA and CDR2 YNFKEQ. The CDR3 contains 15 residues. This chain's CDR3 is CASSQDNSLQETQYF. DNA of the CDR3: TGTGCCAGCAGCCAAGATAACAGCTTACAAGAGACCCAGTACTTC.

This clonotype showed up just a few times. The chain joins TRBV12-3 or TRBV12-4 to TRBJ2-7; D is unresolved. Trimming took off 5 bases at V and 3 bases at J, with 17 bases between the two ends. CDR3 size: 15 residues. The CDR3, as DNA: TGTGCCAGCAGTCCTGATCCTCCACTACTCTACGAGCAGTACTTC. It specifies CASSPDPPLLYEQYF.

J is TRBJ2-5 and V is TRBV20-1; D may be TRBD2 (6 bases). V lost 3 bases and J 0 bases, leaving 20 bases between the germline ends. Germline V gene sequence: CDR1 DFQATT, CDR2 SNEGSKA (reference sequence). The CDR3 length is 17 residues. The CDR3 sequence is CSARASHLANHQETQYF. The CDR3 DNA is TGCAGTGCTAGGGCGAGCCACCTAGCGAACCACCAAGAGACCCAGTACTTC.